This T cell receptor (beta chain) derives from a study of shared clonotypes between healthy human individuals. The authors' processing: With immunoSEQ giving junction-only sequences and no quality scores, filtering differed. Clones were read by immunoSEQ multiplex PCR, and TCRdb kept only the in-frame ones, dropping some. V, J and clone size are taken as reported in that table, and D and trimming were inferred from the DNA itself. The sample yields over a million clones, 75% to 85% seen once. The V and J ends lost 4 bases and 1 base respectively, with 4 bases between them. CDR1 and CDR2 (germline): LGHNA, YSLEER. The CDR3 loop spans 12 amino acids. This clone was detected only a few times. Its antigen is unknown. The same CDR3 can be traced to other DNA sequences in this sample. Study-level points and caveats: Although depth was large, rarefaction showed that sequencing of the sorted subsets was incomplete.

The TCR sequence derives from a young man in good health. Some clones in this sample may be carry-over from other donors' samples. The chain links TRBV4-3 to TRBJ1-1; D is unresolved. Specimen: memory CD4+ T cells from PBMCs. Subset here: CD45RA-negative fraction. The CDR3 region has the DNA TGCGCCAGCAGCCGCGGGAACACTGAAGCTTTCTTT. Translated, it gives CASSRGNTEAFF.